A selection of T cell receptor beta chains follows, all from one sample in a study of T cells in tumors after PD-1 blockade. Sequencing used immunoSEQ multiplex PCR; TCRdb keeps in-frame clones, though not all of them. The sample comprises roughly 50,000 clones, roughly 80% of which are singletons, and roughly 4.1% rests with the top ten. Here the sequenced sample was PBMCs, taken before anti-PD-1 treatment. The receptors stem from a human donor with basal cell carcinoma. Each CDR3 is given with its conserved first and last residue. Fields, in order: D gene, V gene, clone size, J gene, CDR3 DNA, CDR3 protein. D genes are given only for firm matches. Only some rows state a clone size, as once, few, many or a class for expanded clones.

d_gene: -; v_gene: TRBV4-1; abundance: -; j_gene: TRBJ1-2; CDR3nt: TGCGCCAGCAGCCAAGGCAGGAACCAAGGTGGCTACACCTTC; CDR3aa: CASSQGRNQGGYTF
d_gene: TRBD2; v_gene: TRBV6-4; abundance: once; j_gene: TRBJ2-3; CDR3nt: TGTGCCAGCAGTTTAACTAGCGGGGGGACAGATACGCAGTATTTT; CDR3aa: CASSLTSGGTDTQYF
d_gene: -; v_gene: TRBV6-5; abundance: -; j_gene: TRBJ2-7; CDR3nt: TGTGCCAGCAGTTACGACAGTAGTAGGTCCGAGCAGTACTTC; CDR3aa: CASSYDSSRSEQYF
d_gene: -; v_gene: TRBV4-2; abundance: -; j_gene: TRBJ1-2; CDR3nt: TGTGCCAGCAGCCAAGCAAACTATGGCTACACCTTC; CDR3aa: CASSQANYGYTF
d_gene: -; v_gene: TRBV2; abundance: -; j_gene: TRBJ1-6; CDR3nt: TGTGCCAGCAGTGATTACCAGGGTACTGCACCCCTCCACTTT; CDR3aa: CASSDYQGTAPLHF
d_gene: TRBD2; v_gene: TRBV5-1; abundance: -; j_gene: TRBJ2-5; CDR3nt: TGCGCCAGCAGCTTTGGGCGGGGGAGACGAGAGACCCAGTACTTC; CDR3aa: CASSFGRGRRETQYF
d_gene: -; v_gene: TRBV7-2; abundance: -; j_gene: TRBJ2-3; CDR3nt: TGTGCCAGCAGCGCCTCGTGGAGTGCAGATACGCAGTATTTT; CDR3aa: CASSASWSADTQYF
d_gene: -; v_gene: TRBV7-2; abundance: -; j_gene: TRBJ2-3; CDR3nt: TGTGCCAGCAGCTTATGGGCTAGCGCAGATACGCAGTATTTT; CDR3aa: CASSLWASADTQYF
d_gene: -; v_gene: TRBV11-2; abundance: -; j_gene: TRBJ2-7; CDR3nt: TGTGCCAGCAGCTTAGATCAGTTCGGCTGGGGGCAAGGTTTCTACGAGCAGTACTTC; CDR3aa: CASSLDQFGWGQGFYEQYF
d_gene: TRBD2; v_gene: TRBV18; abundance: -; j_gene: TRBJ2-3; CDR3nt: TGTGCCAGCTCACAGCCCTTAGCGGGTAGCACAGATACGCAGTATTTT; CDR3aa: CASSQPLAGSTDTQYF
d_gene: -; v_gene: TRBV28; abundance: -; j_gene: TRBJ1-1; CDR3nt: TGTGCCAGCAGTTTGGCCGGGGAGGCTTTCTTT; CDR3aa: CASSLAGEAFF
d_gene: -; v_gene: TRBV19; abundance: -; j_gene: TRBJ2-5; CDR3nt: TGTGCCAGTAGTATGGAGCTTGTTAGGACCGCTCCTCAAGCGGAGACCCAGTACTTC; CDR3aa: CASSMELVRTAPQAETQYF
d_gene: -; v_gene: TRBV5-1; abundance: -; j_gene: TRBJ1-4; CDR3nt: TGCGCCAGCATGAAAGGAGGGGATAGGATTGAAAAACTGTTTTTT; CDR3aa: CASMKGGDRIEKLFF
d_gene: -; v_gene: TRBV3-1/TRBV3-2; abundance: once; j_gene: TRBJ1-1; CDR3nt: TGTGCCAGCAGCCTCTCGGGGAGCACTGAAGCTTTCTTT; CDR3aa: CASSLSGSTEAFF
d_gene: -; v_gene: TRBV6-1; abundance: -; j_gene: TRBJ1-6; CDR3nt: TGTGCCAGCAGTGAAGCGGGGGGGAGCTCCTATAATTCACCCCTCCACTTT; CDR3aa: CASSEAGGSSYNSPLHF
d_gene: TRBD1; v_gene: TRBV7-6; abundance: few; j_gene: TRBJ1-6; CDR3nt: TGTGCCAGCAGCTTAGGGACAGGGTACAATTCACCCCTCCACTTT; CDR3aa: CASSLGTGYNSPLHF
d_gene: TRBD1; v_gene: TRBV5-5; abundance: -; j_gene: TRBJ1-2; CDR3nt: TGTGCCAGCAGCCCGGGGGAGGGGGCCTATGGCTACACCTTC; CDR3aa: CASSPGEGAYGYTF
d_gene: TRBD1; v_gene: TRBV6-5; abundance: -; j_gene: TRBJ1-3; CDR3nt: TGTGCCAGCAGTTTTACAGGGGACTCTGGAAACACCATATATTTT; CDR3aa: CASSFTGDSGNTIYF
d_gene: -; v_gene: TRBV5-1; abundance: -; j_gene: TRBJ1-6; CDR3nt: TGCGCCAGCAGCTTACAGGGACTTAATTCACCCCTCCACTTT; CDR3aa: CASSLQGLNSPLHF
d_gene: TRBD1; v_gene: TRBV2; abundance: -; j_gene: TRBJ1-1; CDR3nt: TGTGCCAGCAGTTCCGGGACAGGGGTAAGAGCTTTCTTT; CDR3aa: CASSSGTGVRAFF
d_gene: -; v_gene: TRBV5-6; abundance: -; j_gene: TRBJ2-5; CDR3nt: TGTGCCAGCAGCCCCAGAGGGTATGTAGAAGCCGTGGAGGGAGAGACCCAGTACTTC; CDR3aa: CASSPRGYVEAVEGETQYF
d_gene: -; v_gene: TRBV5-4; abundance: few; j_gene: TRBJ2-2; CDR3nt: TGTGCCAGCAGGTCAGGACTGAACACCGGGGAGCTGTTTTTT; CDR3aa: CASRSGLNTGELFF
d_gene: -; v_gene: TRBV7-9; abundance: -; j_gene: TRBJ2-7; CDR3nt: TGTGCCAGCAGCTTAGCCGGGGCCCCCTACGAGCAGTACTTC; CDR3aa: CASSLAGAPYEQYF
d_gene: TRBD2; v_gene: TRBV3-1/TRBV3-2; abundance: -; j_gene: TRBJ2-3; CDR3nt: TGTGCCAGCAGCCGCCGACTAGCGGGGGCAGATACGCAGTATTTT; CDR3aa: CASSRRLAGADTQYF
d_gene: TRBD2; v_gene: TRBV15; abundance: -; j_gene: TRBJ2-5; CDR3nt: TGTGCCACCAGCTGGGACCCTAGCGGGGAAGAGACCCAGTACTTC; CDR3aa: CATSWDPSGEETQYF
d_gene: -; v_gene: TRBV19; abundance: -; j_gene: TRBJ1-5; CDR3nt: TGTGCCAGTAGTACTACAGGGACCAATCAGCCCCAGCATTTT; CDR3aa: CASSTTGTNQPQHF
d_gene: -; v_gene: TRBV30; abundance: -; j_gene: TRBJ2-3; CDR3nt: TGTGCCTGGAGAAGGGGGGGGCGCACAGATACGCAGTATTTT; CDR3aa: CAWRRGGRTDTQYF
d_gene: TRBD1; v_gene: TRBV30; abundance: -; j_gene: TRBJ2-2; CDR3nt: TGTGCCTGGAGGACAGGGAAGAACACCGGGGAGCTGTTTTTT; CDR3aa: CAWRTGKNTGELFF
d_gene: TRBD1; v_gene: TRBV4-1; abundance: -; j_gene: TRBJ1-4; CDR3nt: TGCGCCAGCAGCGTACCGGGACAGTCAAATGAAAAACTGTTTTTT; CDR3aa: CASSVPGQSNEKLFF
d_gene: -; v_gene: TRBV3-1/TRBV3-2; abundance: -; j_gene: TRBJ1-2; CDR3nt: TGTGCCAGCAGCCAAGAAAGATCCGGCTACACCTTC; CDR3aa: CASSQERSGYTF
d_gene: TRBD2; v_gene: TRBV6-5; abundance: -; j_gene: TRBJ2-3; CDR3nt: TGTGCCAGCAGCCTAACTAGCGGGGGCACAGATACGCAGTATTTT; CDR3aa: CASSLTSGGTDTQYF
d_gene: TRBD1; v_gene: TRBV30; abundance: -; j_gene: TRBJ2-4; CDR3nt: TGTGCCTGGAGTGGACAGGGGAGTGGAGCCAAAAACATTCAGTACTTC; CDR3aa: CAWSGQGSGAKNIQYF
d_gene: -; v_gene: TRBV7-9; abundance: once; j_gene: TRBJ1-2; CDR3nt: TGTGCCAGCAGCCCCCGGGGCGTAGGCTTTGACTATGGCTACACCTTC; CDR3aa: CASSPRGVGFDYGYTF
d_gene: TRBD2; v_gene: TRBV5-6; abundance: once; j_gene: TRBJ2-7; CDR3nt: TGTGCCAGCAGCCCGGGGGGAGGGTTCCGACACTACGAGCAGTACTTC; CDR3aa: CASSPGGGFRHYEQYF
d_gene: TRBD2; v_gene: TRBV5-6; abundance: once; j_gene: TRBJ2-1; CDR3nt: TGTGCCAGCAGCCGTAGACCGGGACTAGCGGGGGGAAATGAGCAGTTCTTC; CDR3aa: CASSRRPGLAGGNEQFF
d_gene: -; v_gene: TRBV9; abundance: -; j_gene: TRBJ2-1; CDR3nt: TGTGCCAGCAGCCCAGCGGGCTATGAGCAGTTCTTC; CDR3aa: CASSPAGYEQFF
d_gene: -; v_gene: TRBV18; abundance: few; j_gene: TRBJ1-3; CDR3nt: TGTGCCAGCTCACCACCGCGTCAGTCTGACACCATATATTTT; CDR3aa: CASSPPRQSDTIYF
d_gene: TRBD1; v_gene: TRBV12-3/TRBV12-4; abundance: -; j_gene: TRBJ1-5; CDR3nt: TGTGCCAGCAGCCGACAGGGTGATCAGCCCCAGCATTTT; CDR3aa: CASSRQGDQPQHF
d_gene: -; v_gene: TRBV5-1; abundance: -; j_gene: TRBJ1-3; CDR3nt: TGCGCCAGCAGCTCGGGGTCAGTGGTCGCAGGTGGAAACACCATATATTTT; CDR3aa: CASSSGSVVAGGNTIYF
d_gene: -; v_gene: TRBV4-1; abundance: -; j_gene: TRBJ1-3; CDR3nt: TGCGCCAGCAGCTACGGGTCTGGAAACACCATATATTTT; CDR3aa: CASSYGSGNTIYF
d_gene: -; v_gene: TRBV30; abundance: -; j_gene: TRBJ2-3; CDR3nt: TGTGCCTGTAACCTCCGGGCCATAACCGGCTCAAATACGCAGTATTTT; CDR3aa: CACNLRAITGSNTQYF
d_gene: TRBD2; v_gene: TRBV30; abundance: -; j_gene: TRBJ2-7; CDR3nt: TGTGCCTGGAGTGTGTTAGGCGGGGGGTCCTACGAGCAGTACTTC; CDR3aa: CAWSVLGGGSYEQYF
d_gene: -; v_gene: TRBV28; abundance: once; j_gene: TRBJ2-1; CDR3nt: TGTGCCAGCAGTTTTGGCAGCTCCTACAATGAGCAGTTCTTC; CDR3aa: CASSFGSSYNEQFF
d_gene: -; v_gene: TRBV6-5; abundance: medium-sized; j_gene: TRBJ2-6; CDR3nt: TGTGCCAGCAGTACGGGAGACTCTGGGGCCAACGTCCTGACTTTC; CDR3aa: CASSTGDSGANVLTF
d_gene: TRBD1; v_gene: TRBV11-2; abundance: -; j_gene: TRBJ1-2; CDR3nt: TGTGCCAGCAGCTTAGATCACGTAGGACAGGGCCCCTCCTATGGCTACACCTTC; CDR3aa: CASSLDHVGQGPSYGYTF
d_gene: -; v_gene: TRBV30; abundance: -; j_gene: TRBJ1-1; CDR3nt: TGTGCCTGGAGTGTACAGACTGAAGCTTTCTTT; CDR3aa: CAWSVQTEAFF
d_gene: TRBD2; v_gene: TRBV6-1; abundance: -; j_gene: TRBJ2-3; CDR3nt: TGTGCCAGCAGTGATGCCCAGCGGGGCCGCACAGATACGCAGTATTTT; CDR3aa: CASSDAQRGRTDTQYF
d_gene: TRBD1; v_gene: TRBV19; abundance: -; j_gene: TRBJ2-2; CDR3nt: TGTGCCAGTAGTAGCCCATGGGACAGCCCCACCGGGGAGCTGTTTTTT; CDR3aa: CASSSPWDSPTGELFF
d_gene: -; v_gene: TRBV5-1; abundance: -; j_gene: TRBJ2-3; CDR3nt: TGCGCCAGCAGCTTGGCTTTCCAGGTGGACACAGATACGCAGTATTTT; CDR3aa: CASSLAFQVDTDTQYF